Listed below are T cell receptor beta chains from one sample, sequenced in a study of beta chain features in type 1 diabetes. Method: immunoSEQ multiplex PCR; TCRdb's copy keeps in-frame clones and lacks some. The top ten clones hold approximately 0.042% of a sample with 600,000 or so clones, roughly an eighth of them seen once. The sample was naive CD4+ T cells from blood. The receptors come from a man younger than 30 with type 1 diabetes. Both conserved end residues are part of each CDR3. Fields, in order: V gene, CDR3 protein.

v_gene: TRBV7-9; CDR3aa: CASSLGSVGYVDEQYF
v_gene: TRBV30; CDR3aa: CAWRALQNTEAFF
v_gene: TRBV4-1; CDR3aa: CASSQGQGTESAFF
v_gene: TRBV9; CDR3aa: CASSATTSASGYDYEQYF
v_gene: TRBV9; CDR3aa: CASSVATFAGADTQYF
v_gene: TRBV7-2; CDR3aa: CASSGRGQPWTGELFF
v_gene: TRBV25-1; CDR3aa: CASSSTGGKGGYTF
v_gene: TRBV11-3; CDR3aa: CASSLAGTSGGTGELFF
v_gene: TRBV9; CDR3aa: CASSVAPRNEQFF
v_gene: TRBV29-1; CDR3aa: CSVLGGSTDTQYF
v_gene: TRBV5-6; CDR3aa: CASSLDSRERDTQYF
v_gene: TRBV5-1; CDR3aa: CASSFQDRSSDTQYF
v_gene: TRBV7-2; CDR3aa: CASSLNQGAYGQPQHF
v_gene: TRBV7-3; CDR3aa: CASSPGTYEQFF
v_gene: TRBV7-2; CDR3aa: CASSPTTAVDEQYF
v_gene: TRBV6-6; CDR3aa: CASSYVRETQYF
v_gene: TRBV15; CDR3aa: CATSREGTGAPFAKNIQYF
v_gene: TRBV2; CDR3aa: CASSHPVPNYEQYF
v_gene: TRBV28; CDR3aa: CASGDLNNSPLHF
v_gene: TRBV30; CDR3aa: CAWSMDRGYQPQHF
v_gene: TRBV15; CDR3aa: CATSREVAGVTYNEQFF
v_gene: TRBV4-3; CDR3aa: CASSRQTSGGTTDTQYF
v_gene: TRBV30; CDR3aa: CAWSVRTPEKLFF
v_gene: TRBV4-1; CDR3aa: CASSQRAEGGVQYF
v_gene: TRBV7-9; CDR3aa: CASSLASVNTEAFF
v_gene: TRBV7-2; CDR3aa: CASSPGRGGSPLHF
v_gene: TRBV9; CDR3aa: CASSVGGAQNTGELFF
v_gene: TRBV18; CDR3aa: CASSPTSGRSNEQFF
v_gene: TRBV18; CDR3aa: CASSPTGVNSGNTIYF
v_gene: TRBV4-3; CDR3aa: CASSQVGSGGLRETQYF
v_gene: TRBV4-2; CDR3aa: CASSQRISGGGGYEQYF
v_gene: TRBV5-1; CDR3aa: CASSLGSGTDEQFF
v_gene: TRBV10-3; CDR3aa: CAILHTTGTPVGTDTQYF
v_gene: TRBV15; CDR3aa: CATSMGQNYGYTF
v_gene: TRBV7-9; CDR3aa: CASSLALSGNTEAFF
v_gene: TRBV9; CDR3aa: CASSAVGQGLGGYTF
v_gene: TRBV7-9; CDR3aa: CASSEQLGNEKLFF
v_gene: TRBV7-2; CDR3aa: CASSLAGNNEQFF
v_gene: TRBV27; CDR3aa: CASGLEGPNVLTF
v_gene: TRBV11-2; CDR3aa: CASSPVGPPGQYF
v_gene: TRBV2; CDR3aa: CASSGGQIYYGYTF
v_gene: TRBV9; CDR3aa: CASSSSGPGGEQFF
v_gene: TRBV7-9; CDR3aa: CASSRQGLGSPLHF
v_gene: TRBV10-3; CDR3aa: CAISEGVNSGSEQFF
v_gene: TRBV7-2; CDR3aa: CASSLASGQSSYEQYF
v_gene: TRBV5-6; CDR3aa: CASSPPESRTIQYF
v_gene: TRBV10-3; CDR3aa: CAITNTGELFF
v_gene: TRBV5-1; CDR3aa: CASSLVSSGALGTDTQYF